This TCR beta chain was sequenced during a study of pediatric ulcerative colitis. Study-wide points: Rectal repertoires separated controls, mild-moderate and acute severe colitis. Blood-rectal clonal overlap within each person was significantly higher in ulcerative colitis patients than controls.

Concerning this clone itself: The antigen is not known.

Sequencing was performed with immunoSEQ multiplex PCR; in TCRdb, only in-frame clones are kept and a portion is missing. The sample lists 15,000 to 20,000 clones, nearly 80% occurring once. Rectal tissue came from one to two pinch biopsies taken at colonoscopy. Germline V gives CDR1 SGDLS, CDR2 YYNGEE. The CDR3 totals 16 residues. J gave up 4 bases and V 0 bases, and 7 bases lay outside the gene matches. This sequence originates from a boy between 10 and 17 years old who was a control in a study of pediatric ulcerative colitis. Sequencing was carried out using gut tissue. The chain uses TRBV9 and TRBJ2-3, with 8 bases matching TRBD2. This CDR3 reads CASSVVGGASADTQYF. The CDR3, as DNA: TGTGCCAGCAGCGTAGTCGGGGGGGCCTCCGCAGATACGCAGTATTTT.